Following are 17 T cell receptor beta chains from one sample sequenced in a study of blood T cells in healthy people across ages. Alongside a J-beta primer mix, a sample-barcoded 5' primer served in a second PCR lasting roughly 6 to 11 cycles. TCRdb reprocessed the 5' RACE reads with MiXCR, giving one entry per CDR3 protein. The sample lists about a million distinct CDR3 sequences, roughly two fifths occurring once. Sequences were obtained from blood. The receptors come from a man between 18 and 29 years old in good health.

For this clonotype: A much larger clone differs by one base, so this may be a read error. This rearrangement joins TRBV20-1 to TRBJ1-1; the D gene is possibly TRBD1 (5 bases). V was shortened by 0 bases and J by 0 bases, with 8 bases between the two germline ends. CDR1 DFQATT and CDR2 SNEGSKA come from the germline V gene (reference sequence). The CDR3 extends over 14 amino acids. CDR3 sequence reads: CSARDQGVNTEAFF. As DNA, the CDR3 is TGCAGTGCTAGAGATCAGGGAGTGAACACTGAAGCTTTCTTT.

This clonotype was counted between two and nine times. The CDR3 spells CASSYSASTGFNYGYTF. The DNA for the CDR3 is TGTGCCAGCAGTTACTCGGCCAGTACCGGGTTTAACTATGGCTACACCTTC. V and J are TRBV6-6 and TRBJ1-2, with D hard to call. The germline V gene has CDR1 MNHNY and CDR2 SVGAGI (reference sequence). V lost 0 bases to trimming and J lost 1 base, with 15 bases between them. The CDR3 length is 17 residues.

The sample holds a few counts of this clonotype. The V call is TRBV7-2, the J call TRBJ2-1, with D perhaps given as TRBD1 or TRBD2 (5 bases each). V was cut by 0 bases and J by 5 bases, with 11 bases left in between. The CDR3 loop spans 15 amino acids. Germline CDR1 is SGHTA and CDR2 is FQGNSA. The CDR3 sequence: CASSLAGLAHNEQFF. CDR3 nucleotide sequence: TGTGCCAGCAGCTTAGCGGGGCTAGCCCACAATGAGCAGTTCTTC. Complete variable domain (other parts from reference TRBV7-2 and TRBJ2-1): GAGVSQSPSNKVTEKGKDVELRCDPISGHTALYWYRQSLGQGLEFLIYFQGNSAPDKSGLPSDRFSAERTGGSVSTLTIQRTQQEDSAVYLCASSLAGLAHNEQFFGPGTRLTVL.

This clonotype occurred a few times. The J gene is TRBJ1-2, the V gene TRBV6-2 or TRBV6-3, with D uncertain. This CDR3 comprises 14 residues. From germline, CDR1 is MNHEY and CDR2 SVGEGT. V was trimmed by 5 bases and J by 2 bases, leaving 12 bases between them. DNA for the CDR3: TGTGCCAGCAGTCGTCCGGGAGAGAACTATGGCTACACCTTC. Protein product: CASSRPGENYGYTF.

The chain joins TRBV5-1 to TRBJ1-2; D possibly corresponds to TRBD1 (6 bases). Trimming left V 5 bases short and J 8 bases short, with 13 bases between. The CDR3 extends over 12 amino acids. CDR1 is SGHRS, CDR2 YFSETQ, per germline. CDR3 nucleotide sequence: TGCGCCAGCAGGTCGGGGGCTGAGGGCTACACCTTC. It is translated as CASRSGAEGYTF.

In its sample, this clonotype was seen a few times. This chain connects TRBV10-3 to TRBJ1-5; TRBD1 matches 7 bases. The V segment lost 3 bases and the J segment 4 bases; nucleotides outside the gene matches: 3. The germline CDR1 and CDR2 sequences are ENHRY and SYGVKD. The CDR3 totals 14 residues. The DNA for the CDR3 is TGTGCCATCAGTGAAGGACAGGTTAATCAGCCCCAGCATTTT. This codes for CAISEGQVNQPQHF.

This chain links TRBV9 with TRBJ2-7; TRBD2 aligns across 11 bases. The J segment lost 5 bases and the V segment lost 3 bases, leaving 7 bases of the junction unmatched. The CDR3 runs 15 residues. Germline V gene data show CDR1 as SGDLS and CDR2 as YYNGEE. The CDR3 DNA follows: TGTGCCAGCAGCGCAGTGACTAGCGGGAACGACGAGCAGTACTTC. This translates into CASSAVTSGNDEQYF.

V is TRBV20-1 and J is TRBJ1-2; D is undetermined. Trimming took 7 bases from V and 2 from J, leaving 11 bases between them. Per the germline V gene, CDR1 is DFQATT and CDR2 is SNEGSKA (reference sequence). The CDR3 is 12 residues long. CDR3 DNA sequence: TGCAGTGTCGGTTACAGAAACTATGGCTACACCTTC. The encoded protein is CSVGYRNYGYTF.

The V and J genes are TRBV12-3 or TRBV12-4 and TRBJ2-7, with D perhaps being TRBD1 or TRBD2 (6 bases each). The CDR3 contains 16 residues. The V end lost 3 bases, the J end lost 7 bases, and 22 bases lay between the germline ends. Here the CDR3 DNA reads TGTGCCAGCAGTTTGGGGGGCCAGAGCCCCTACAATGAGCAGTACTTC. Its translation is CASSLGGQSPYNEQYF.

To note about this clonotype: Since a much larger clone is just one base distant, this may be a read error. This CDR3 fails to terminate in the conserved phenylalanine or tryptophan, so it likely reflects a read error. The chain couples TRBV12-3 or TRBV12-4 to TRBJ2-3, with 10 bases matching TRBD2. The junction had 3 bases not matched to a gene; V was cut back by 6 bases and J by 6 bases. The CDR3 extends over 13 amino acids. CDR3 nucleotide sequence: TGTGCCAGCAGCCCGACTAGCGGGGATACGCAGTATTTG. Its protein is CASSPTSGDTQYL.

This clonotype appeared a few times. In DNA, the CDR3 is TGTGCCAGCAGCTTATTGGGACAGGGGGCCTATGGCTACACCTTC. Its protein product is CASSLLGQGAYGYTF. The V gene is TRBV7-2, the J gene TRBJ1-2, with 12 bases identical to TRBD1. This CDR3 region has 15 residues. The germline CDR1 and CDR2 sequences are SGHTA and FQGNSA. J gave up 4 bases and V 2 bases, and 2 bases lay outside the gene matches.

The rearrangement joins TRBV24-1 to TRBJ1-5; D gene ambiguous. The germline CDR1 and CDR2 sequences are KGHDR and SFDVKD. The V end was cut by 5 bases, the J end by 3 bases, with 7 bases between. This CDR3 region has 13 residues. CDR3 residues: CATSGDDNQPQHF. For the CDR3, the DNA is TGTGCCACCAGTGGTGACGACAATCAGCCCCAGCATTTT.

J is TRBJ2-2 and V is TRBV19; 7 bases are a match to TRBD1. CDR1 and CDR2 (germline): LNHDA, SQIVND (reference sequence). The CDR3 has 16 residues. V lost 2 bases to trimming and J lost 5 bases; unmatched junction nucleotides: 8. As DNA, the CDR3 is TGTGCCAGTAGTATACCCCGGACAGGCTGGACCGGGGAGCTGTTTTTT. It is translated as CASSIPRTGWTGELFF.

This clonotype was seen more than once but under ten times. The genes are TRBV12-3 or TRBV12-4 and TRBJ1-5, with D possibly matching TRBD1 (5 bases). CDR3 length: 14 amino acids. Deletions cut 2 bases from V and 6 bases from J, with 11 bases between. CDR3 DNA sequence: TGTGCCAGCAGTTTAACGGGAAGGGGTCAGCCCCAGCATTTT. The encoded protein is CASSLTGRGQPQHF.

The chain has TRBV9 and TRBJ1-3, with D possibly being TRBD1 (5 bases). Germline CDR1 is SGDLS and CDR2 is YYNGEE. V dropped 0 bases and J dropped 4 bases, with 11 bases sitting between them. The CDR3 has 15 residues. The CDR3 spells CASSVERDPGNTIYF. CDR3 DNA sequence: TGTGCCAGCAGCGTAGAAAGGGACCCCGGAAACACCATATATTTT.

The chain recombines TRBV7-9 with TRBJ2-1, with D perhaps matching TRBD1 or TRBD2 (5 bases each). With 5 bases removed from V and 7 bases from J, the gap between germline ends came to 12 bases. This CDR3 has 13 residues. CDR1 and CDR2 from the germline V gene are SEHNR and FQNEAQ (reference sequence). The chain's CDR3 is CASSRGTVNEQFF. The CDR3, as DNA: TGTGCCAGCAGCAGAGGGACCGTAAATGAGCAGTTCTTC.

The chain links TRBV3-1 to TRBJ2-2; the D call may be TRBD1 or TRBD2 (6 bases each). Between the trimmed V and J ends, which lost 4 bases and 4 bases, there was a span of 16 bases. The CDR3 is made up of 16 amino acids. Germline-derived CDR1 and CDR2 are LGHDT and YNNKEL (reference sequence). The CDR3 sequence is CASSPYLGGGTGELFF. As DNA, the CDR3 is TGTGCCAGCAGCCCTTACCTGGGGGGCGGCACCGGGGAGCTGTTTTTT.